The subject of this entry is one T cell receptor (beta chain). The library targeted TCRbeta and was prepared with unique molecular identifiers. Each CDR3 protein gets one entry after TCRdb re-called the PCR reads with MiXCR. The profile shows roughly 300,000 distinct CDR3 sequences, 9.9% of them singletons. The data derive from a study of T-cell reconstitution after alpha-beta-depleted transplantation in children. V was clipped by 3 bases and J by 2 bases, with 13 bases between them. From germline, CDR1 is DFQATT and CDR2 SNEGSKA (reference sequence). This CDR3 is built from 14 residues. Sequenced material: PBMCs from the stem cell graft donor, taken from the stem cell graft. This sequence originates from a human donor who donated a stem cell graft to a child with SCID. V gene TRBV20-1 combines with J gene TRBJ1-1; D remains unclear. The CDR3 is CSASLSSLNTEAFF. For the CDR3, the DNA is TGCAGTGCTAGTCTATCGTCGTTAAACACTGAAGCTTTCTTT.